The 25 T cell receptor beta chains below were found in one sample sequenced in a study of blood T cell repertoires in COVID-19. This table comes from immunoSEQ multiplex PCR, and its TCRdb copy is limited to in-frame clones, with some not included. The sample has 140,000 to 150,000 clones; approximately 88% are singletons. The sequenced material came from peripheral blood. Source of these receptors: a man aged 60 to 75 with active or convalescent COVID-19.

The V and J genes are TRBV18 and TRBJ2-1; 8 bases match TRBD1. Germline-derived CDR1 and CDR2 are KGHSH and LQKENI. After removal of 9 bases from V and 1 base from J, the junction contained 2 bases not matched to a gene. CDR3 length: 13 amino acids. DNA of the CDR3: TGTGCCAGTGGACAGGGTTCCTACAATGAGCAGTTCTTC. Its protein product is CASGQGSYNEQFF.

For the CDR3, the DNA is TGTGCCAGTAGCCGCGCTACAGGGGAGGATGGCTACACCTTC. This gives the protein CASSRATGEDGYTF. The chain carries TRBV19 and TRBJ1-2; TRBD1 aligns across 7 bases. Trimming removed 6 bases from V and 6 bases from J; junction bases left unmatched: 10. The length of the CDR3 is 14 residues. Germline-derived CDR1 and CDR2 are LNHDA and SQIVND (reference sequence).

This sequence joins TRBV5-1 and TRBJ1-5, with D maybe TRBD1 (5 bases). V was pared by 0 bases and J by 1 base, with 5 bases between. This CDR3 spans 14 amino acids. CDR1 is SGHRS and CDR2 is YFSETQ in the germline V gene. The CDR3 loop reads CASSLEGSNQPQHF. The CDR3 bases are TGCGCCAGCAGCTTGGAGGGGAGCAATCAGCCCCAGCATTTT. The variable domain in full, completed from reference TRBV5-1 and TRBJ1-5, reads KAGVTQTPRYLIKTRGQQVTLSCSPISGHRSVSWYQQTPGQGLQFLFEYFSETQRNKGNFPGRFSGRQFSNSRSEMNVSTLELGDSALYLCASSLEGSNQPQHFGDGTRLSIL.

The CDR3 here is CATSAGTALYNEQFF. In nucleotides, the CDR3 is TGTGCCACCAGTGCAGGGACAGCCCTTTACAATGAGCAGTTCTTC. The V call is TRBV24-1, the J call TRBJ2-1; 7 bases match TRBD1. Unmatched junction bases numbered 7, after V lost 5 bases and J lost 4 bases. The CDR3 totals 15 residues. Germline V gene data show CDR1 as KGHDR and CDR2 as SFDVKD.

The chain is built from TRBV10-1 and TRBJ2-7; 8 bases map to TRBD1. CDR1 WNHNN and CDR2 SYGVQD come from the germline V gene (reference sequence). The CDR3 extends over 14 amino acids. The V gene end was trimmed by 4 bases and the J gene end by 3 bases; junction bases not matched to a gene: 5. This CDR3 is CASSGPGQVYEQYF. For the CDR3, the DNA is TGCGCCAGCAGTGGGCCGGGACAGGTCTACGAGCAGTACTTC.

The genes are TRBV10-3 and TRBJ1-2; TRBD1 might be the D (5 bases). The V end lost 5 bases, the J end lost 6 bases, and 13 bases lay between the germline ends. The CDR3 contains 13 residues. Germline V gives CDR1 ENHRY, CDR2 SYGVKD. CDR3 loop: CAISPDTWHGYTF. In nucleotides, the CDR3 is TGTGCCATCAGTCCGGACACTTGGCATGGCTACACCTTC.

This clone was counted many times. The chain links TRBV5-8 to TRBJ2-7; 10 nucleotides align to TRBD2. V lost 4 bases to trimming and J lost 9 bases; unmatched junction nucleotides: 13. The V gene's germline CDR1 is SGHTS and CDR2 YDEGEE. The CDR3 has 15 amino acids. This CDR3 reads CASSIRTSGPTAQYF. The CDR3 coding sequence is TGTGCCAGCAGCATAAGGACTAGCGGTCCGACGGCGCAGTACTTC.

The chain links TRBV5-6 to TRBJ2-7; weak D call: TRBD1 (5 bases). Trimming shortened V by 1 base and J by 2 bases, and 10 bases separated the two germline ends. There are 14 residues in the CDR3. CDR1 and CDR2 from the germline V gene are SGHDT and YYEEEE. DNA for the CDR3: TGTGCCAGCAGCTTGAGGGCAGGGACCTACGAGCAGTACTTC. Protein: CASSLRAGTYEQYF.

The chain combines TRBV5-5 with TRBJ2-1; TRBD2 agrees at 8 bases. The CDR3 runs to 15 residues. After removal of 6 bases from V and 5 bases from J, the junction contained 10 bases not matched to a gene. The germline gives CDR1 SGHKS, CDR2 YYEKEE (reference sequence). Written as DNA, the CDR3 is TGTGCCAGCACCTCGGGGGTAGCGGGACACAATGAGCAGTTCTTC. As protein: CASTSGVAGHNEQFF.

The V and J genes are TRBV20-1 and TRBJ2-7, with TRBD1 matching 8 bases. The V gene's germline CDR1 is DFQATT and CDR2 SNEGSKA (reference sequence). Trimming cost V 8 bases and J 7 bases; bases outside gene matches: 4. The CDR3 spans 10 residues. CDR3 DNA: TGCAGTACGACAGGGGAAGAGCAGTACTTC. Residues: CSTTGEEQYF.

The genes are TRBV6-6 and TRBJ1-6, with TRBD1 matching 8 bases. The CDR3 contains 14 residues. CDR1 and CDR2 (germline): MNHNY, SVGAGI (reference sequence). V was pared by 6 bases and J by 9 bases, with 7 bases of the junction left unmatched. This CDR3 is CASRLTGEASPLHF. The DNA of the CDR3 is TGTGCCAGCAGATTGACAGGGGAGGCTTCACCCCTCCACTTT.

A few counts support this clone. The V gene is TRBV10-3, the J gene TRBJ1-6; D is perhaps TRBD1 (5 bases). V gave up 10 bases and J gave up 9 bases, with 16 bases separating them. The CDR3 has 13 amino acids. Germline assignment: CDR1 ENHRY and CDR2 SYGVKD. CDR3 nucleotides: TGTGCCACCGGAGACAGCCCGACTTCACCCCTCCACTTT. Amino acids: CATGDSPTSPLHF.

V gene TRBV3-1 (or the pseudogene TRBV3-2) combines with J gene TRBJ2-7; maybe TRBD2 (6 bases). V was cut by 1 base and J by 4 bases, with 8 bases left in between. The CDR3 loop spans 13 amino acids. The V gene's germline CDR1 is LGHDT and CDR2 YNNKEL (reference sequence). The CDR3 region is CASSQVGGYEQYF. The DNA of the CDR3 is TGTGCCAGCAGCCAAGTGGGAGGATACGAGCAGTACTTC.

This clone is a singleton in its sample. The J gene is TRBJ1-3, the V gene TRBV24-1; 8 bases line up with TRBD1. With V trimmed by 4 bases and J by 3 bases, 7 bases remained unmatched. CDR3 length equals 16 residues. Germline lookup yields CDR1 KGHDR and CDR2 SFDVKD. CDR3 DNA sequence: TGTGCCACCAGTGAAAGTGGACAGGGAGGTGGAAACACCATATATTTT. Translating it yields CATSESGQGGGNTIYF.

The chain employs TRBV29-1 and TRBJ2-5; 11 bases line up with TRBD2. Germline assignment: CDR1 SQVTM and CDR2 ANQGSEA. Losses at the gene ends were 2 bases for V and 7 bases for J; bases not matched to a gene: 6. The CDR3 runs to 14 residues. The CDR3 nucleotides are TGCAGCGTTGAACTAGCGGGAGGAAGGGGGACCCAGTACTTC. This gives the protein CSVELAGGRGTQYF.

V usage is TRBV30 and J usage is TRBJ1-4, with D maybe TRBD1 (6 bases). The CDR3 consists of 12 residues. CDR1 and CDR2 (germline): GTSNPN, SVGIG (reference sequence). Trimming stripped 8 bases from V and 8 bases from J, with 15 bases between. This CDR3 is CATGTRREKLFF. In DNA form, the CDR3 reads TGTGCCACCGGGACACGGCGCGAAAAACTGTTTTTT.

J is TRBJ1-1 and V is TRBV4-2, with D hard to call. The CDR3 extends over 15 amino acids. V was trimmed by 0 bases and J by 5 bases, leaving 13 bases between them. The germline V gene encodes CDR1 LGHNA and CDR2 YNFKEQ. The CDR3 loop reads CASSQDAAGGTEAFF. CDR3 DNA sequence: TGTGCCAGCAGCCAAGATGCGGCAGGAGGTACTGAAGCTTTCTTT.

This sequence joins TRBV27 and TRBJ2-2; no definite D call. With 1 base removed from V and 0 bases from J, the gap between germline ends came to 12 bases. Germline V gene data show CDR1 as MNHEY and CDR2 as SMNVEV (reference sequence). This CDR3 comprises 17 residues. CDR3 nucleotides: TGTGCCAGCAGTTTATGGGCAGGAACTCCGAACACCGGGGAGCTGTTTTTT. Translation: CASSLWAGTPNTGELFF.

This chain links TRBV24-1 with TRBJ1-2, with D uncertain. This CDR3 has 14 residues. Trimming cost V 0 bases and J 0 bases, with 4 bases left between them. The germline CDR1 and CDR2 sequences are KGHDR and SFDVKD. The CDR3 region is CATSDLTANYGYTF. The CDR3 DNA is TGTGCCACCAGTGATTTGACAGCTAACTATGGCTACACCTTC.

The CDR3 protein is CASSPYEENTEAFF. CDR3 DNA sequence: TGTGCCAGCAGCCCTTATGAGGAGAACACTGAAGCTTTCTTT. The chain employs TRBV28 and TRBJ1-1; D unresolved. CDR1 MDHEN and CDR2 SYDVKM come from the germline V gene. CDR3 length: 14 residues. V dropped 6 bases and J dropped 1 base, with 12 bases sitting between them. The complete variable domain, with remaining parts taken from reference TRBV28 and TRBJ1-1, reads DVKVTQSSRYLVKRTGEKVFLECVQDMDHENMFWYRQDPGLGLRLIYFSYDVKMKEKGDIPEGYSVSREKKERFSLILESASTNQTSMYLCASSPYEENTEAFFGQGTRLTVV.

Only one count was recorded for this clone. CDR3 bases: TGCGCCAGCAGCTTGGCGCGGACAGGGGAGAACACTGAAGCTTTCTTT. Amino acids: CASSLARTGENTEAFF. The chain recombines TRBV5-1 with TRBJ1-1, with 9 bases fitting TRBD1. Trimming removed 0 bases from V and 1 base from J; junction bases left unmatched: 4. This CDR3 has 16 residues. CDR1 SGHRS and CDR2 YFSETQ come from the germline V gene.

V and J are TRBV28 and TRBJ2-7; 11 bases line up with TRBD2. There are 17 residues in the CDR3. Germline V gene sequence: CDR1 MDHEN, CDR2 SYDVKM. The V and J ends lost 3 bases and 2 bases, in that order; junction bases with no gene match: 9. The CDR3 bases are TGTGCCAGCAGTTTCCTTGGTAGCGGGAGGGTAACCTACGAGCAGTACTTC. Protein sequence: CASSFLGSGRVTYEQYF.

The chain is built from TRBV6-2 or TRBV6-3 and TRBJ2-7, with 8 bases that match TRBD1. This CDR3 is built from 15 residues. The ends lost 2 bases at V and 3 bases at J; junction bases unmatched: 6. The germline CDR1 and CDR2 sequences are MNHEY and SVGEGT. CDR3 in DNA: TGTGCCAGCAGTTACGCCGGGACAGGTTTCTACGAGCAGTACTTC. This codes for CASSYAGTGFYEQYF.

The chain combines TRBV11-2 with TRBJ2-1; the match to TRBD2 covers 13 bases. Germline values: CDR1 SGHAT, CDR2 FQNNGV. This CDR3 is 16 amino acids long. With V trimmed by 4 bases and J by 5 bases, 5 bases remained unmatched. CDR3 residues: CASSSRTSGRNNEQFF. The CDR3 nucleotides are TGTGCCAGCAGCTCCCGGACTAGCGGGAGAAACAATGAGCAGTTCTTC.

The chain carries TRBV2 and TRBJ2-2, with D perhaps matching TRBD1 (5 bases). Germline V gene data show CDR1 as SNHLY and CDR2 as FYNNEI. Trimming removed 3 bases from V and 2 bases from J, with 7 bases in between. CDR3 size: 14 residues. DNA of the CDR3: TGTGCCAGCAGTGACAGGGTAAACACCGGGGAGCTGTTTTTT. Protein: CASSDRVNTGELFF.